The 9 T cell receptor beta chains below were found in one sample sequenced in a study of OX40 agonist ivuxolimab in advanced cancers. The table came from immunoSEQ multiplex PCR; TCRdb's copy has only in-frame clones and leaves some out. The sample includes around 71,000 clones, 86% of them seen just once. The sample consisted of CD4+ or CD8+ T cells sorted from blood, taken in a trial of the OX40 agonist ivuxolimab. The source is an adult with an advanced solid tumor such as melanoma, head and neck, liver or kidney cancer.

The genes are TRBV30 and TRBJ2-1; 13 nucleotides line up with TRBD2. The CDR3 sequence is 14 residues long. CDR1 GTSNPN and CDR2 SVGIG come from the germline V gene (reference sequence). The CDR3 region is CASRTSGRVNEQFF. The CDR3 DNA reads as TGTGCATCGAGGACTAGCGGGAGAGTCAATGAGCAGTTCTTC.

The chain links TRBV28 to TRBJ2-2, with TRBD1 as a possible D gene (5 bases). V was cut by 6 bases and J by 2 bases, with 16 bases left in between. The CDR3 extends over 16 amino acids. Germline lookup yields CDR1 MDHEN and CDR2 SYDVKM. CDR3 residues: CASRPQGSVNTGELFF. CDR3 nucleotide sequence: TGTGCCAGCAGACCTCAGGGTTCAGTCAACACCGGGGAGCTGTTTTTT.

This clone appeared a few times. This chain connects TRBV11-2 to TRBJ2-7; D is possibly TRBD1 (6 bases). CDR1 is SGHAT and CDR2 is FQNNGV in the germline V gene. The CDR3 covers 17 residues. V lost 3 bases, J lost 3 bases, and 21 bases lay in between. Here the CDR3 reads CASSFPPGQSYGYEQYF. CDR3 sequence (DNA): TGTGCCAGCAGCTTCCCTCCTGGACAGTCTTATGGCTACGAGCAGTACTTC.

V usage is TRBV7-9 and J usage is TRBJ2-7; TRBD1 might be the D (5 bases). This CDR3 has 13 amino acids. Trimming took 5 bases from V and 5 from J, leaving 13 bases between them. Germline V gene lookup returns CDR1 SEHNR and CDR2 FQNEAQ (reference sequence). In DNA form, the CDR3 reads TGTGCCAGCAGCCCCGACAGCCGGGACGAGCAGTACTTC. Protein product: CASSPDSRDEQYF. The complete variable domain, with remaining parts taken from reference TRBV7-9 and TRBJ2-7, reads DTGVSQNPRHKITKRGQNVTFRCDPISEHNRLYWYRQTLGQGPEFLTYFQNEAQLEKSRLLSDRFSAERPKGSFSTLEIQRTEQGDSAMYLCASSPDSRDEQYFGPGTRLTVT.

V is TRBV28 and J is TRBJ1-5, with 8 bases aligning to TRBD1. Germline CDR1 is MDHEN and CDR2 is SYDVKM. Trimming took 2 bases from V and 3 from J; bases not matched to a gene: 3. The CDR3 is 15 residues long. DNA of the CDR3: TGTGCCAGCAGTTTAGACAGGGGAGTCAATCAGCCCCAGCATTTT. This codes for CASSLDRGVNQPQHF.

The chain carries TRBV7-2 and TRBJ2-1, with 7 bases identical to TRBD2. Germline V gene lookup returns CDR1 SGHTA and CDR2 FQGNSA. This CDR3 has 14 residues. V trimming: 5 bases; J trimming: 2 bases; junction bases outside the gene matches: 3. CDR3 loop: CASSSGTPYNEQFF. The DNA of the CDR3 is TGTGCCAGCAGCAGCGGGACCCCCTACAATGAGCAGTTCTTC.

The CDR3 DNA reads TGTGCCAGCAGTTTGGGAGGGAGCGGGTACGAGCAGTACTTC. The encoded protein is CASSLGGSGYEQYF. The chain uses TRBV6-6 and TRBJ2-7, with TRBD2 matching over 7 bases. CDR1 and CDR2 (germline): MNHNY, SVGAGI (reference sequence). V trimming: 4 bases; J trimming: 4 bases; junction bases outside the gene matches: 7. The CDR3 covers 14 residues.

The V call is TRBV25-1, the J call TRBJ2-3, with 11 nucleotides matching TRBD1. Per the germline V gene, CDR1 is MGHDK and CDR2 is SYGVNS. V was clipped by 5 bases and J by 4 bases; unmatched bases: 5. The CDR3 runs to 15 residues. CDR3 loop: CASSRWTGGSDTQYF. CDR3 DNA sequence: TGTGCCAGCAGTAGATGGACAGGGGGCTCAGATACGCAGTATTTT.

The rearrangement joins TRBV7-2 to TRBJ2-3; tentative D call: TRBD2 (7 bases). Deletions cut 2 bases from V and 8 bases from J, with 11 bases between. The CDR3 has 13 amino acids. The germline V gene encodes CDR1 SGHTA and CDR2 FQGNSA. The CDR3 loop reads CASSLNREGTQYF. For the CDR3, the DNA is TGTGCCAGCAGCTTAAACAGGGAGGGTACGCAGTATTTT.